This T cell receptor (beta chain) derives from a study of neurological immune-mediated disorders. Synthesis of cDNA was performed by 5'RACE using 10-nucleotide random UMIs. TCRdb called the 5' RACE reads again in MiXCR, with one record for every CDR3 protein. The table includes about 24,000 distinct CDR3 sequences, roughly 13% detected once. The study, taken as a whole, reports: No CDR3 amino acid sequences were shared by expanded clones across subjects, suggesting private repertoires in all groups.

Time point of the sample: technical triplicate 1. Sorted libraries were derived from some 1 million CD4+ or CD8+ T cells. Germline V CDR1 and CDR2: ENHRY, SYGVKD. This CDR3 spans 15 amino acids. With 5 bases clipped from V and 5 bases from J, the junction kept 9 bases outside the gene matches. On this clonotype itself: The antigen remains unidentified.

The origin of this receptor is a female donor with HTLV-1-associated myelopathy (HAM/TSP). V gene TRBV10-3 combines with J gene TRBJ2-5, with 9 nucleotides matching TRBD2. Sequences were obtained from CD4+ T cells from blood. The CDR3 DNA reads TGTGCCATCAGTTCAGCCCATACTAGCGGGGAGACCCAGTACTTC. Encoded protein: CAISSAHTSGETQYF.